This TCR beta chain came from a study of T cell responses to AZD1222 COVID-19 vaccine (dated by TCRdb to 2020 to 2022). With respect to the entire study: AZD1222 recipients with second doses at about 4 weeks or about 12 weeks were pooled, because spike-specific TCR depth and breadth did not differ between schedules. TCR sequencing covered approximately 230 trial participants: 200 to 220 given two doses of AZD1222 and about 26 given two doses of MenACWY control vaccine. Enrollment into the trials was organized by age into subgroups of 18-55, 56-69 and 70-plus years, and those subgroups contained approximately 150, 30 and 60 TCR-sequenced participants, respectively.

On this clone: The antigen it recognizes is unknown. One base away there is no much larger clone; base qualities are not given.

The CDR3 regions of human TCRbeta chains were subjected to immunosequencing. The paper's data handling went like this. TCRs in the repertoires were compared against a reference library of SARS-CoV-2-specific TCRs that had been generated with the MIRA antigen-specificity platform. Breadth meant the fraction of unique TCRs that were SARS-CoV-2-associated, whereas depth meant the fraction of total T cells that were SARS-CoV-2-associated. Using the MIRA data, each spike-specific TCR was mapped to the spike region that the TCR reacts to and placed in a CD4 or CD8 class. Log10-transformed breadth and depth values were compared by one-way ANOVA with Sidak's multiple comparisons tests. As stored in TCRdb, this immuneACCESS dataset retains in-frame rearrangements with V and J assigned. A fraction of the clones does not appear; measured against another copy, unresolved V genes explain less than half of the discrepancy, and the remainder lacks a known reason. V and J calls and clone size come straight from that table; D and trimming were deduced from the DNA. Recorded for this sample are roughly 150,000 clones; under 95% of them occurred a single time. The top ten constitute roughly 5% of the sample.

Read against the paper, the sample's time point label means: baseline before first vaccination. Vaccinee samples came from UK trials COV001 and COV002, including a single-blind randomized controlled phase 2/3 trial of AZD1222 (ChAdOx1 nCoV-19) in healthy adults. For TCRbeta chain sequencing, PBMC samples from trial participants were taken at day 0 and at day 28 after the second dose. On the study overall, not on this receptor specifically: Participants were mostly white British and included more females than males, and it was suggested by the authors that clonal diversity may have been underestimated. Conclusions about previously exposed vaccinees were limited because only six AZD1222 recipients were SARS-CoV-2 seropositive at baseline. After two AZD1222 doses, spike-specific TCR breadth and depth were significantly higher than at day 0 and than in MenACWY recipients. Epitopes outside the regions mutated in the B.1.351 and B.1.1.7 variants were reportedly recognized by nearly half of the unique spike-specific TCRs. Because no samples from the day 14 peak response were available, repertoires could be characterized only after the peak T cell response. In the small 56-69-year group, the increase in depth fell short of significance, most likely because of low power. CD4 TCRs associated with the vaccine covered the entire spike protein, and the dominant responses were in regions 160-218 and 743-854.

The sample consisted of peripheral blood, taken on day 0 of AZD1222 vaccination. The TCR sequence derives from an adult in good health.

The DNA sequence is given as TGTGCCAGCGGTGCAAGTCATCGAGCCAAAAACATTCAGTACTTC. Its product reads: CASGASHRAKNIQYF. Recombination linked TRBV28 to TRBJ2-4; no confident D gene assignment can be made. The CDR3 contains 15 residues, cysteine and phenylalanine counted. The entry retains the CDR3 DNA only, 45 bases that are in frame from base 1. V is cut by 8 bases and J by 0 bases, and the space between the germline ends is 14 bases. The germline V gene sets CDR1 to MDHEN and CDR2 to SYDVKM.